The 23 T cell receptor beta chains presented below share a single source sample, sequenced in a study of CD8+ T cells in alopecia areata. The treatment: oral pan-JAK inhibitor, 5-10 mg twice daily. cDNA prepared by RNA extraction and subsequent reverse transcription served as the template for sequencing. TCRdb keeps only in-frame clones here, not all; method: immunoSEQ multiplex PCR. This table has about 190,000 clones, around three fifths appearing once. This sample comprised CD4+ T cells sorted from blood, obtained around week 47, from a patient treated with tofacitinib. The receptors stem from a human donor with alopecia areata.

This clone was seen only a few times. V is TRBV6-6 and J is TRBJ2-7, with 10 bases lining up with TRBD1. The V gene's germline CDR1 is MNHNY and CDR2 SVGAGI (reference sequence). V lost 6 bases, J lost 5 bases, and 7 bases stayed unmatched. CDR3 length: 14 residues. CDR3 nucleotide sequence: TGTGCCAGCAGGGAGACAGGGGGCCCGAACGAGCAGTACTTC. This gives the protein CASRETGGPNEQYF.

As concerns this clone: Distinct nucleotide sequences in the sample also encode this CDR3. The rearrangement joins TRBV15 to TRBJ2-3; D is ambiguous. The CDR3 runs to 13 residues. Germline loops: CDR1 LNHNV, CDR2 YYDKDF (reference sequence). Trimming pared 1 base from V and 1 base from J, leaving 3 bases between. As DNA, the CDR3 is TGTGCCACCAGCAGAGGTGGCACAGATACGCAGTATTTT. The encoded protein is CATSRGGTDTQYF.

The chain links TRBV30 to TRBJ1-2; 8 bases are shared with TRBD1. Germline values: CDR1 GTSNPN, CDR2 SVGIG (reference sequence). V shed 0 bases and J 4 bases; nucleotides not matched to a gene: 7. This CDR3 spans 15 amino acids. CDR3 coding DNA: TGTGCCTGGAGTGTAGACAGGGGATACGGCTATGGCTACACCTTC. This gives the protein CAWSVDRGYGYGYTF.

A single count supports this clone. The chain has TRBV5-1 and TRBJ2-2, with TRBD1 matching over 10 bases. The V gene end was trimmed by 8 bases and the J gene end by 3 bases; junction bases not matched to a gene: 7. Germline loops: CDR1 SGHRS, CDR2 YFSETQ. This CDR3 has 15 residues. This chain's CDR3 is CASTPGQGYTGELFF. Here the CDR3 DNA reads TGCGCCAGTACCCCGGGACAGGGGTACACCGGGGAGCTGTTTTTT.

This clone occurred a few times. V is TRBV5-1 and J is TRBJ2-3; D is ambiguous. The V gene's germline CDR1 is SGHRS and CDR2 YFSETQ. The ends were cut back, 4 bases at V and 3 bases at J, with 6 bases in the middle. This CDR3 contains 12 residues. CDR3 sequence reads: CASSESTDTQYF. CDR3 bases: TGCGCCAGCAGCGAATCAACAGATACGCAGTATTTT.

This clone was seen only once. The chain is built from TRBV2 and TRBJ2-1, with 7 bases aligning to TRBD2. In germline, CDR1 is SNHLY, CDR2 FYNNEI. After removal of 10 bases from V and 8 bases from J, the junction contained 17 bases not matched to a gene. CDR3 length: 15 amino acids. The CDR3: CATRLAASGWYEQFF. As DNA, the CDR3 is TGTGCCACACGTCTCGCGGCTAGCGGTTGGTATGAGCAGTTCTTC.

The V and J genes are TRBV6-1 and TRBJ2-7; weak D call: TRBD1 (5 bases). The length of the CDR3 is 13 residues. Trimming left V 5 bases short and J 7 bases short, with 15 bases between. Germline loops: CDR1 MNHNS, CDR2 SASEGT. CDR3 amino acids: CASSSQTDSEQYF. The CDR3 nucleotides read TGTGCCAGCAGTTCCCAAACTGACAGTGAGCAGTACTTC.

This clone has only one observation. The rearrangement joins TRBV29-1 to TRBJ1-2; unclear D gene. The ends were cut back, 7 bases at V and 6 bases at J, with 12 bases in the middle. The CDR3 has 11 residues. Germline loops: CDR1 SQVTM, CDR2 ANQGSEA. The CDR3 protein is CSDLGPDGYTF. For the CDR3, the DNA is TGCAGCGACCTCGGGCCTGATGGCTACACCTTC.

This clone was observed once. This chain uses TRBV5-1 with TRBJ1-3; TRBD1 matches 7 bases. The CDR3 covers 15 residues. CDR1 and CDR2 from the germline V gene are SGHRS and YFSETQ. Unmatched junction bases numbered 9, after V lost 4 bases and J lost 5 bases. The CDR3 nucleotides are TGCGCCAGCAGCCGGCAATCGGGACAGAGAAACACCATATATTTT. It encodes CASSRQSGQRNTIYF.

The chain joins TRBV9 to TRBJ2-7, with D maybe TRBD2 (5 bases). This CDR3 spans 14 amino acids. The germline V gene has CDR1 SGDLS and CDR2 YYNGEE. Trimming left V 0 bases short and J 2 bases short, with 9 bases between. The CDR3 DNA reads TGTGCCAGCAGCGTAGGAGGGTTGGCCTACGAGCAGTACTTC. Translated, it gives CASSVGGLAYEQYF.

The rearrangement joins TRBV6-5 to TRBJ2-5, with 8 bases lining up with TRBD1. Germline CDR1 and CDR2: MNHEY and SVGAGI. The CDR3 loop spans 14 amino acids. With V trimmed by 6 bases and J by 1 base, 4 bases remained unmatched. Here the CDR3 DNA reads TGTGCCAGCAGGGTCGGGACAGGCCAAGAGACCCAGTACTTC. The encoded protein is CASRVGTGQETQYF.

This chain connects TRBV6-1 to TRBJ1-5; 8 nucleotides line up with TRBD1. This CDR3 is 15 amino acids long. V shed 6 bases and J 6 bases; nucleotides not matched to a gene: 10. The V gene's germline CDR1 is MNHNS and CDR2 SASEGT. The CDR3 protein is CASSWTGSEGQPQHF. The CDR3 nucleotides are TGTGCCAGCAGCTGGACAGGGAGTGAAGGTCAGCCCCAGCATTTT.

This clone has just a few counts. The V call is TRBV7-9, the J call TRBJ1-2; maybe TRBD1 (6 bases). Trimming took 1 base from V and 4 from J, leaving 10 bases between them. Looked up from germline, CDR1 is SEHNR and CDR2 is FQNEAQ (reference sequence). The CDR3 loop spans 14 amino acids. CDR3 protein: CASSLEGGPYGYTF. The CDR3 DNA reads TGTGCCAGCAGCTTAGAGGGGGGTCCCTATGGCTACACCTTC.

This chain connects TRBV5-1 to TRBJ2-5; 11 nucleotides align to TRBD2. Germline CDR1 SGHRS, CDR2 YFSETQ. Losses at the gene ends were 3 bases for V and 5 bases for J; bases not matched to a gene: 12. This CDR3 spans 17 amino acids. The CDR3 sequence: CASSSQLTSGNRETQYF. The CDR3 region has the DNA TGCGCCAGCAGCTCCCAATTGACTAGCGGGAACCGCGAGACCCAGTACTTC.

The chain combines TRBV29-1 with TRBJ1-2; D ambiguous. The CDR3 sequence is 13 residues long. Trimming cost V 5 bases and J 8 bases, with 18 bases left between them. Germline V gene lookup returns CDR1 SQVTM and CDR2 ANQGSEA. CDR3 protein: CSVTIDWTGGYTF. Written as DNA, the CDR3 is TGCAGCGTTACGATAGACTGGACCGGAGGCTACACCTTC.

The sample holds a few counts of this clone. The chain joins TRBV29-1 to TRBJ1-1; 8 bases fit TRBD1. Germline CDR1 is SQVTM and CDR2 is ANQGSEA. The CDR3 is made up of 13 amino acids. V shed 5 bases, J shed 5 bases, and the junction held 7 bases outside the gene matches. In DNA, the CDR3 is TGCAGCGTTACCAGGGGGCTGGAAACTGAAGCTTTCTTT. It is translated as CSVTRGLETEAFF. Complete variable domain (other parts from reference TRBV29-1 and TRBJ1-1): SAVISQKPSRDICQRGTSLTIQCQVDSQVTMMFWYRQQPGQSLTLIATANQGSEATYESGFVIDKFPISRPNLTFSTLTVSNMSPEDSSIYLCSVTRGLETEAFFGQGTRLTVV.

This clone was found a few times. V usage is TRBV29-1 and J usage is TRBJ2-1; D unclear. There are 14 residues in the CDR3. The germline V gene has CDR1 SQVTM and CDR2 ANQGSEA. V gave up 4 bases and J gave up 0 bases, with 10 bases separating them. CDR3 amino acids: CSVADLLSYNEQFF. The CDR3 coding sequence is TGCAGCGTTGCGGATCTCCTCTCCTACAATGAGCAGTTCTTC.

V is TRBV7-2 and J is TRBJ1-1, with D possibly being TRBD1 (5 bases). The CDR3 extends over 14 amino acids. The germline V and J ends were trimmed by 2 bases and 1 base, with 8 bases remaining between them. The germline V gene has CDR1 SGHTA and CDR2 FQGNSA. As DNA, the CDR3 is TGTGCCAGCAGCTTACGTCAGGGGAACACTGAAGCTTTCTTT. It codes for CASSLRQGNTEAFF.

This chain connects TRBV29-1 to TRBJ2-7; the match to TRBD1 covers 8 bases. J lost 1 base, V lost 5 bases, and 4 bases had no gene match. CDR3 length: 13 amino acids. Looked up from germline, CDR1 is SQVTM and CDR2 is ANQGSEA. CDR3 coding DNA: TGCAGCGTTCCGGGACAGGCATCCTACGAGCAGTACTTC. The encoded protein is CSVPGQASYEQYF.

The V gene is TRBV9, the J gene TRBJ2-7; no definite D call. The V gene lost 0 bases and the J gene lost 2 bases, with 6 bases spanning the gap. CDR1 and CDR2 from the germline V gene are SGDLS and YYNGEE. CDR3 length equals 13 residues. The CDR3, as DNA: TGTGCCAGCAGCGTAGGCGGACCCTACGAGCAGTACTTC. Amino acids: CASSVGGPYEQYF.

This chain uses TRBV27 with TRBJ1-2; TRBD1 matches at 9 bases. Germline-derived CDR1 and CDR2 are MNHEY and SMNVEV (reference sequence). There are 14 residues in the CDR3. Unmatched junction bases numbered 7, after V lost 5 bases and J lost 6 bases. The CDR3 nucleotides are TGTGCCAGCAGTGGGTCACAGGGGGCGGATGGCTACACCTTC. Its protein is CASSGSQGADGYTF.

The chain uses TRBV30 and TRBJ2-3, with D perhaps being TRBD1 or TRBD2 (5 bases each). From germline, CDR1 is GTSNPN and CDR2 SVGIG (reference sequence). The germline V and J ends were trimmed by 8 bases and 13 bases, with 19 bases remaining between them. This CDR3 has 11 residues. The DNA for the CDR3 is TGTGCCCATACGGGGCAGGGTTTTGAGTATTTT. It encodes CAHTGQGFEYF. Full variable domain (missing parts from reference TRBV30 and TRBJ2-3): SQTIHQWPATLVQPVGSPLSLECTVEGTSNPNLYWYRQAAGRGLQLLFYSVGIGQISSEVPQNLSASRPQDRQFILSSKKLLLSDSGFYLCAHTGQGFEYFGPGTRLTVL.

The rearrangement joins TRBV27 to TRBJ1-5; D is possibly TRBD1 (5 bases). Trimming left V 3 bases short and J 4 bases short, with 13 bases between. The CDR3 extends over 15 amino acids. CDR1 is MNHEY, CDR2 SMNVEV, per germline (reference sequence). The CDR3 nucleotides are TGTGCCAGCAGTTTGTTGAGCGGGGGGAATCAGCCCCAGCATTTT. It is translated as CASSLLSGGNQPQHF.